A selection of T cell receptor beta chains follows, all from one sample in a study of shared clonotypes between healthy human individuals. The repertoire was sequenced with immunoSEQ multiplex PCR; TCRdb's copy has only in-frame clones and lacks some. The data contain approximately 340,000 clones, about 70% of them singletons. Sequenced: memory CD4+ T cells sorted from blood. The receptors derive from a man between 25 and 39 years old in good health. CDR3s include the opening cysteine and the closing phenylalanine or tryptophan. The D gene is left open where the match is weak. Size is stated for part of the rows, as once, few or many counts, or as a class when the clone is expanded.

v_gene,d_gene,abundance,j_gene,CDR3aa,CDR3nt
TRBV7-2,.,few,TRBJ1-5,CASSSAGSQPQHF,TGTGCCAGCAGCTCCGCGGGGAGTCAGCCCCAGCATTTT
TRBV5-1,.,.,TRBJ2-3,CASSDHRQLSTDTQYF,TGCGCCAGCAGCGATCATCGACAGCTTAGCACAGATACGCAGTATTTT
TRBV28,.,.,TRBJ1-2,CASSTRGYLGYTF,TGTGCCAGCAGTACCCGGGGATACTTAGGCTACACCTTC
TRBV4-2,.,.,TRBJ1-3,CASSPDLNTIYF,TGTGCCAGCAGCCCCGATCTCAACACCATATATTTT
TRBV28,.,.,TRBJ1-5,CASSPPTQGSNQPQHF,TGTGCCAGCAGCCCACCCACACAGGGAAGCAATCAGCCCCAGCATTTT
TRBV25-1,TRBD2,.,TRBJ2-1,CASSEGTKIGNEQFF,TGTGCCAGCAGTGAGGGGACTAAAATAGGGAATGAGCAGTTCTTC
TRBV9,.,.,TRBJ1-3,CASSVGREGTIYF,TGTGCCAGCAGCGTAGGGCGGGAGGGCACCATATATTTT
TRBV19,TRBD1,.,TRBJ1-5,CASSGQGIGYSNQPQHF,TGTGCCAGTAGCGGACAGGGGATAGGCTATAGCAATCAGCCCCAGCATTTT
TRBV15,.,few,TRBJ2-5,CATSRDTWETQYF,TGTGCCACCAGCAGAGATACGTGGGAGACCCAGTACTTC
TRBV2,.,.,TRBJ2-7,CASKKSGGRETYEQYF,TGTGCCAGCAAGAAGTCAGGCGGTCGTGAGACCTACGAGCAGTACTTC
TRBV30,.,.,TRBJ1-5,CAWNEFGNQPQHF,TGTGCCTGGAACGAGTTCGGCAATCAGCCCCAGCATTTT
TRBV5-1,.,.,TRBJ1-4,CASSKTSTAGALSEKLFF,TGCGCCAGCAGTAAGACCTCAACCGCGGGGGCCCTCAGCGAAAAACTGTTTTTT
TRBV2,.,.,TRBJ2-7,CASSRQSYEQYF,TGTGCCAGCAGTAGACAGTCCTACGAGCAGTACTTC
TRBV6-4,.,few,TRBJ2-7,CASRPYEQYF,TGTGCCAGCAGGCCCTACGAGCAGTACTTC
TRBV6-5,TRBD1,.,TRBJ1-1,CASSPLDRSGLAFF,TGTGCCAGCAGTCCTTTGGACAGGTCGGGCTTGGCTTTCTTT
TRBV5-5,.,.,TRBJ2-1,CASSFLLYEQFF,TGTGCCAGCAGCTTTCTATTGTATGAGCAGTTCTTC
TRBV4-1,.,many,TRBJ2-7,CASSQPGALYEQYF,TGCGCCAGCAGCCAGCCTGGGGCCCTTTACGAGCAGTACTTC
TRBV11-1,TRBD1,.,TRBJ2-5,CASSPWDSTQETQYF,TGTGCCAGCAGCCCATGGGACAGCACCCAAGAGACCCAGTACTTC
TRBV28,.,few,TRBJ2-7,CASRVGPYEQYF,TGTGCCAGCAGGGTTGGTCCCTACGAGCAGTACTTC
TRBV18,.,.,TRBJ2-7,CASSPTVNSYEQYF,TGTGCCAGCTCACCTACGGTTAACTCCTACGAGCAGTACTTC
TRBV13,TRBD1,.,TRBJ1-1,CASSIGQGGEAFF,TGTGCCAGCAGCATCGGACAGGGTGGTGAAGCTTTCTTT
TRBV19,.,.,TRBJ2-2,CAVISAPAGELFF,TGTGCTGTCATTAGCGCCCCGGCCGGGGAGCTGTTTTTT
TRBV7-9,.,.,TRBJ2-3,CASSLGRVGADTQYF,TGTGCCAGCAGCTTGGGTAGGGTGGGTGCAGATACGCAGTATTTT
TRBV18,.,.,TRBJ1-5,CASSPGGVRQPQHF,TGTGCCAGCTCACCAGGGGGGGTGCGTCAGCCCCAGCATTTT
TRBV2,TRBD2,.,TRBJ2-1,CAGREYNNEQFF,TGTGCCGGGCGGGAGTACAACAATGAGCAGTTCTTC
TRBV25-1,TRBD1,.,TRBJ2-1,CASSERTGYVDEQFF,TGTGCCAGCAGTGAAAGGACAGGGTATGTGGATGAGCAGTTCTTC
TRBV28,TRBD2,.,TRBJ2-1,CASSFRPGRANGNEQFF,TGTGCCAGCAGTTTTCGCCCCGGGAGGGCGAATGGAAATGAGCAGTTCTTC
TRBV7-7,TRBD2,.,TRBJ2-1,CASSLRGTSGRLNLNEQFF,TGTGCTAGCAGCCTTAGAGGGACTAGCGGGAGGCTGAATTTAAATGAGCAGTTCTTC
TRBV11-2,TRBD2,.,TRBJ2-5,CASSLVVSGIGETQYF,TGTGCCAGCAGCTTAGTTGTTAGCGGGATCGGGGAGACCCAGTACTTC
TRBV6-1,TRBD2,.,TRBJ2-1,CASSRTSPGGEQFF,TGTGCCAGCAGCCGCACTAGCCCGGGGGGTGAGCAGTTCTTC
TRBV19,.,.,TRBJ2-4,CASARSAAATAQNIQYF,TGTGCCAGCGCTAGGTCTGCGGCAGCTACTGCCCAAAACATTCAGTACTTC
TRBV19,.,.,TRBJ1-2,CASSMRARDYGYTF,TGTGCCAGTAGTATGCGGGCCAGGGATTATGGCTACACCTTC
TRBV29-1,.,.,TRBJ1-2,CSVEMWVGGYTF,TGCAGCGTTGAAATGTGGGTCGGGGGCTACACCTTC
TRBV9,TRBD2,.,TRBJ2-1,CASSVEAGGPDEQFF,TGTGCCAGCAGCGTAGAAGCGGGAGGGCCCGATGAGCAGTTCTTC
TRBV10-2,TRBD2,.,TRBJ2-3,CASREVAGSTDTQYF,TGCGCCAGCAGGGAAGTAGCGGGAAGCACAGATACGCAGTATTTT
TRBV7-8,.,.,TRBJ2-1,CASSLGRLNEQFF,TGTGCCAGCAGCTTAGGGAGGTTGAATGAGCAGTTCTTC
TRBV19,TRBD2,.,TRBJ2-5,CASSTFELAGGETQYF,TGTGCCAGTAGTACCTTTGAACTAGCGGGAGGGGAGACCCAGTACTTC
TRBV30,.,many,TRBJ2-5,CAWSGSSAGETQYF,TGTGCCTGGAGCGGAAGTTCAGCGGGAGAGACCCAGTACTTC
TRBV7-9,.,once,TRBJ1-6,CASSEQVNSPLHF,TGTGCCAGCAGCGAGCAGGTTAATTCACCCCTCCACTTT
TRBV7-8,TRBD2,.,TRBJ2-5,CASSLGGLWTRKETQYF,TGTGCCAGCAGCTTAGGAGGCCTTTGGACTAGAAAAGAGACCCAGTACTTC
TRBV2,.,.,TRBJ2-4,CASRRRLGAKNIQYF,TGTGCCAGCAGACGGCGTCTGGGGGCCAAAAACATTCAGTACTTC
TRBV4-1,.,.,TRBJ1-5,CASSQDSGSGQPQHF,TGCGCCAGCAGCCAAGATTCAGGGAGCGGTCAGCCCCAGCATTTT
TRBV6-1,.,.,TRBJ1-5,CASGGFRDSNQPQHF,TGTGCCAGCGGGGGATTCCGTGATAGCAATCAGCCCCAGCATTTT
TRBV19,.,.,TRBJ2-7,CASSMGVVREQYF,TGTGCCAGTAGTATGGGTGTCGTCAGGGAGCAGTACTTC
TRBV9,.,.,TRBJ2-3,CASSVVDSTDTQYF,TGTGCCAGCAGCGTAGTTGACTCCACAGATACGCAGTATTTT
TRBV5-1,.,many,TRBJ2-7,CASSLRSALATESYEQYF,TGCGCCAGCAGCTTGAGGTCGGCACTCGCGACCGAGTCCTACGAGCAGTACTTC
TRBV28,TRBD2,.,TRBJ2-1,CASSSTSGIFNEQFF,TGTGCCAGCAGTTCTACTAGCGGGATATTTAATGAGCAGTTCTTC
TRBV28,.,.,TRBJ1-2,CASSLLRELGYTF,TGTGCCAGCAGTTTATTAAGGGAGCTTGGCTACACCTTC
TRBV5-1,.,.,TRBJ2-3,CASSLASARVDTQYF,TGCGCCAGCAGCTTGGCCAGCGCCAGGGTGGATACGCAGTATTTT
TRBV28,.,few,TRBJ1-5,CASTSGVEPQHF,TGTGCCAGCACCTCAGGTGTGGAGCCCCAGCATTTT
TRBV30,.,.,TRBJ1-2,CACRNYGYTF,TGTGCCTGCCGAAACTATGGCTACACCTTC
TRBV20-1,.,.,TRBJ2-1,CSARWVEQFF,TGCAGTGCGCGGTGGGTTGAGCAGTTCTTC
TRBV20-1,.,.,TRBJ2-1,CSATIINEQFF,TGCAGTGCTACTATTATCAATGAGCAGTTCTTC